These 23 T cell receptor beta chains share one sample of origin, sequenced in a study of T cells in Graves' hyperthyroidism and ophthalmopathy. TCR beta CDR3 region amplification was performed from RNA transcripts. TCR CDR3 underwent first-round RT-PCR with the HTBI primer set. TCRdb used MiXCR to reprocess the multiplex PCR reads, holding one entry per CDR3 protein. This sample has around 480,000 distinct CDR3 sequences, with 14% found just once. Sequencing was done on a sample of blood. The receptors stem from a woman between 18 and 29 years old with Graves' hyperthyroidism.

On this clonotype: A read error is possible here, since a much larger clone lies one base away. This is likely a read error, given that the CDR3 carries no conserved phenylalanine or tryptophan at its end. The chain has TRBV5-1 and TRBJ1-1; TRBD1 is a possible D gene (5 bases). The CDR3 consists of 15 residues. Germline values: CDR1 SGHRS, CDR2 YFSETQ. The V end lost 0 bases, the J end lost 1 base, and 10 bases lay between the germline ends. Here the CDR3 DNA reads TGCGCCAGCAGCTTGGCGGGGGATCCGAACACTGAAGCTTTCATT. It translates to CASSLAGDPNTEAFI.

Remarks on this clonotype: This may be a read error, as it is one base from a much larger clone. V gene TRBV12-3 or TRBV12-4 combines with J gene TRBJ2-1; D tentatively reads TRBD1 or TRBD2 (5 bases each). The CDR3 contains 16 residues. The CDR3 loop reads CASRLGDGGPYNEQFF. The CDR3, as DNA: TGTGCCAGCAGATTAGGGGACGGCGGTCCTTACAATGAGCAGTTCTTC.

In this sample, this clonotype turned up many times. The chain combines TRBV18 with TRBJ1-2; 11 bases map to TRBD1. The ends lost 7 bases at V and 6 bases at J; junction bases unmatched: 4. CDR3 length: 13 amino acids. Germline V gives CDR1 KGHSH, CDR2 LQKENI. CDR3 bases: TGTGCCAGCTTCGGACAGGGGGCAGATGGCTACACCTTC. Its translation is CASFGQGADGYTF.

The chain combines TRBV12-3 or TRBV12-4 with TRBJ1-4; perhaps TRBD1 as D (5 bases). This CDR3 has 16 amino acids. The V and J ends lost 6 bases and 3 bases respectively, with 17 bases between them. CDR3 loop: CASSRTHPGANEKLFF. The CDR3 DNA sequence: TGTGCCAGCAGCCGGACACACCCGGGCGCTAATGAAAAACTGTTTTTT.

This clonotype was recorded many times. V is TRBV6-1 and J is TRBJ1-6; TRBD1 might be the D (5 bases). This CDR3 has 15 amino acids. V was pared by 6 bases and J by 5 bases, with 14 bases between. The V gene's germline CDR1 is MNHNS and CDR2 SASEGT. In DNA, the CDR3 is TGTGCCAGCAGAATACCGGGACGGAATAATTCACCCCTCCACTTT. This sequence encodes CASRIPGRNNSPLHF.

There are a few counts of this clonotype. The chain links TRBV5-1 to TRBJ2-7; a possible D gene is TRBD2 (6 bases). This CDR3 spans 16 amino acids. CDR1 is SGHRS, CDR2 YFSETQ, per germline. V was cut by 0 bases and J by 2 bases, with 15 bases left in between. As DNA, the CDR3 is TGCGCCAGCAGCTTGGGGGCGGGAAAAGGACCCTACGAGCAGTACTTC. Protein: CASSLGAGKGPYEQYF.

This clonotype showed up just a few times. The J gene is TRBJ2-1, the V gene TRBV29-1; D unclear. CDR3 size: 14 residues. CDR1 and CDR2 (germline): SQVTM, ANQGSEA. Trimming pared 7 bases from V and 2 bases from J, leaving 15 bases between. As DNA, the CDR3 is TGCAGCGGGACGGTGGTAAGGGCCTACAATGAGCAGTTCTTC. Protein: CSGTVVRAYNEQFF.

Only a few counts were recorded for this clonotype. This rearrangement joins TRBV19 to TRBJ1-6; TRBD1 matches 7 bases. The CDR3 totals 16 residues. The ends lost 6 bases at V and 0 bases at J; junction bases unmatched: 5. Germline-derived CDR1 and CDR2 are LNHDA and SQIVND (reference sequence). The CDR3 region has the DNA TGTGCCAGTAGGGGACAGCCGATCTCCTATAATTCACCCCTCCACTTT. Its translation: CASRGQPISYNSPLHF.

This clonotype was found once. A read error may account for a junction end that differs from germline. The chain employs TRBV5-1 and TRBJ1-1; no definite D call. Germline CDR1 SGHRS, CDR2 YFSETQ. This CDR3 is 12 amino acids long. This CDR3 is CVSSLTNTEAFF. The DNA for the CDR3 is TGCGTCAGCAGCCTGACTAACACTGAAGCTTTCTTT.

The rearrangement uses TRBV5-1 and TRBJ2-3, with D perhaps TRBD1 (6 bases). The V end lost 2 bases, the J end lost 6 bases, and 25 bases lay between the germline ends. CDR3 length equals 18 residues. Germline CDR1 reads SGHRS; CDR2 reads YFSETQ. CDR3 in amino acids: CASSFTGQPIDPRDTQYF. In DNA form, the CDR3 reads TGCGCCAGCAGCTTTACGGGACAACCAATCGACCCTAGGGATACGCAGTATTTT.

This clonotype has a count of ten or more. V and J are TRBV28 and TRBJ1-1, with 8 bases aligning to TRBD1. This CDR3 has 12 amino acids. Germline V gene data show CDR1 as MDHEN and CDR2 as SYDVKM. V lost 2 bases and J lost 11; bases outside the gene matches: 4. In DNA form, the CDR3 reads TGTGCCAGCAGTTTACAGGGGGCGATGGCTTTCTTT. Its translation: CASSLQGAMAFF.

The chain links TRBV12-5 to TRBJ2-1; 15 bases line up with TRBD2. The germline V gene encodes CDR1 LGHNT and CDR2 FRNRAP. The ends lost 5 bases at V and 14 bases at J; junction bases unmatched: 10. The CDR3 consists of 15 residues. The CDR3 DNA follows: TGTGCTAGTGGTATCGGACTAGCGGGAGGGGATCAAGAGTTCTTC. Its translation: CASGIGLAGGDQEFF.

This clonotype came up a few times. The V and J genes are TRBV30 and TRBJ1-2; D is perhaps TRBD1 (6 bases). Looked up from germline, CDR1 is GTSNPN and CDR2 is SVGIG (reference sequence). The CDR3 runs 11 residues. The ends were cut back, 5 bases at V and 5 bases at J, with 9 bases in the middle. This CDR3 reads CAWLTGYGYTF. CDR3 coding DNA: TGTGCCTGGCTGACAGGTTATGGCTACACCTTC. Full variable domain (rest looked up from reference TRBV30 and TRBJ1-2): SQTIHQWPATLVQPVGSPLSLECTVEGTSNPNLYWYRQAAGRGLQLLFYSVGIGQISSEVPQNLSASRPQDRQFILSSKKLLLSDSGFYLCAWLTGYGYTFGSGTRLTVV.

The chain employs TRBV4-1 and TRBJ1-1, with D unresolved. The CDR3 loop spans 17 amino acids. Trimming shortened V by 1 base and J by 4 bases, and 19 bases separated the two germline ends. Germline V gene lookup returns CDR1 MGHRA and CDR2 YSYEKL. The CDR3 DNA is TGCGCCAGCAGCCAAGGGAACATGGTTTTGGGAGGCACTGAAGCTTTCTTT. Its translation is CASSQGNMVLGGTEAFF.

This clonotype was counted at least ten times. The chain has TRBV5-5 and TRBJ1-5; no clear D. V was trimmed by 2 bases and J by 4 bases, leaving 7 bases between them. Per the germline V gene, CDR1 is SGHKS and CDR2 is YYEKEE (reference sequence). This CDR3 has 13 residues. Here the CDR3 reads CASSFDGNQPQHF. Written as DNA, the CDR3 is TGTGCCAGCAGCTTCGACGGAAATCAGCCCCAGCATTTT.

Ten or more counts support this clonotype. The chain carries TRBV30 and TRBJ1-1; possible D gene TRBD1, 5 bases. The CDR3 contains 12 residues. The V and J ends lost 2 bases and 5 bases respectively, with 9 bases between them. Germline values: CDR1 GTSNPN, CDR2 SVGIG (reference sequence). The CDR3 spells CAWSPGATEAFF. CDR3 sequence (DNA): TGTGCCTGGAGTCCCGGGGCAACTGAAGCTTTCTTT.

In its sample, this clonotype was seen a few times. This sequence joins TRBV11-3 and TRBJ2-7; 14 nucleotides line up with TRBD2. The germline V gene encodes CDR1 SGHNT and CDR2 YENEEA. The length of the CDR3 is 17 residues. Trimming cost V 5 bases and J 0 bases; bases outside gene matches: 6. CDR3 region: CASSPGLAGVLSYEQYF. CDR3 sequence (DNA): TGTGCCAGCAGCCCGGGACTAGCGGGAGTTCTCTCCTACGAGCAGTACTTC.

This clonotype was picked up many times. The V call is TRBV10-3, the J call TRBJ1-6; D gene ambiguous. There are 14 residues in the CDR3. Trimming shortened V by 2 bases and J by 7 bases, and 9 bases separated the two germline ends. Germline V gene data show CDR1 as ENHRY and CDR2 as SYGVKD. The CDR3 region has the DNA TGTGCCATCAGTGAGGTGGGGTCGAATTCACCCCTCCACTTT. It specifies CAISEVGSNSPLHF.

In this sample, this clonotype turned up many times. The chain has TRBV20-1 and TRBJ1-1, with TRBD1 as a possible D gene (5 bases). Germline V gene sequence: CDR1 DFQATT, CDR2 SNEGSKA (reference sequence). Trimming cost V 2 bases and J 0 bases, with 16 bases left between them. The CDR3 consists of 16 residues. CDR3 nucleotides: TGCAGTGCTAGACGTGGTAGGGCAGGGATGAACACTGAAGCTTTCTTT. Its translation: CSARRGRAGMNTEAFF.

This clonotype was observed many times. This chain joins TRBV30 and TRBJ1-1; D not certain. V was cut by 4 bases and J by 0 bases, with 9 bases left in between. The CDR3 is 13 residues long. CDR1 is GTSNPN and CDR2 is SVGIG in the germline V gene (reference sequence). This chain's CDR3 is CAWTIGLNTEAFF. The CDR3 region has the DNA TGTGCCTGGACGATTGGGTTGAACACTGAAGCTTTCTTT.

This clonotype has only a few counts. The chain is built from TRBV18 and TRBJ1-5, with 9 positions matching TRBD1. The CDR3 length is 16 residues. Looked up from germline, CDR1 is KGHSH and CDR2 is LQKENI. V was pared by 4 bases and J by 4 bases, with 8 bases of the junction left unmatched. The CDR3 DNA is TGTGCCAGCTCACTTTCGAGGGACAGGGCAAATCAGCCCCAGCATTTT. Amino acids: CASSLSRDRANQPQHF. Based on the CDR3 plus reference TRBV18 and TRBJ1-5, the full variable domain is NAGVMQNPRHLVRRRGQEARLRCSPMKGHSHVYWYRQLPEEGLKFMVYLQKENIIDESGMPKERFSAEFPKEGPSILRIQQVVRGDSAAYFCASSLSRDRANQPQHFGDGTRLSIL.

This clonotype was observed at least ten times. The CDR3 DNA sequence: TGTGCCAGCTCACCAATAAGCCAAGAGACCCAGTACTTC. This translates into CASSPISQETQYF. This chain connects TRBV18 to TRBJ2-5; D gene uncertain. Per germline, CDR1 KGHSH and CDR2 LQKENI. Trimming shortened V by 2 bases and J by 1 base, and 5 bases separated the two germline ends. The CDR3 has 13 residues.

This clonotype was recorded at least ten times. The V call is TRBV27, the J call TRBJ2-4; TRBD1 is a possible D gene (5 bases). Germline V lookup: CDR1 MNHEY, CDR2 SMNVEV (reference sequence). The V and J ends lost 4 bases and 0 bases respectively, with 10 bases between them. The CDR3 is 15 residues long. In DNA, the CDR3 is TGTGCCAGCAGTTCCCCTAGGGGAGCCAAAAACATTCAGTACTTC. This codes for CASSSPRGAKNIQYF.